Listed below are T cell receptor beta chains from one sample, sequenced in a study of regulatory T cells. Libraries were prepared by immunoSEQ multiplex PCR; TCRdb keeps only in-frame clonotypes and omits some of them. The table lists around 32,000 clones, 80% to 95% of them singletons, with less than 2% in the top ten. The sample was conventional CD4+ T cells sorted from blood. These receptors were taken from a person aged 18 to 35 with CD3G deficiency. The CDR3 runs from the conserved cysteine through the conserved F or W. Each record gives: clone size, D gene, J gene, V gene, CDR3 protein, CDR3 DNA. A D gene is named only where the DNA matches it firmly. Part of the rows lack a size; the others show once, few, many or a class for expanded clones.

.,.,TRBJ1-5,TRBV18,CASSPPPGGGNQPQHF,TGTGCCAGCTCACCACCACCGGGAGGAGGGAATCAGCCCCAGCATTTT
.,.,TRBJ2-7,TRBV28,CASSLGGRSNEQYF,TGTGCCAGCAGTTTAGGTGGAAGGTCCAACGAGCAGTATTTC
once,.,TRBJ2-7,TRBV7-2,CASSLFWDVSYEQYF,TGTGCCAGCAGCTTATTTTGGGACGTGTCCTACGAGCAGTACTTC
.,.,TRBJ1-5,TRBV13,CASSWGGSNQPQHF,TGTGCCAGCAGCTGGGGAGGGAGCAATCAGCCCCAGCATTTT
.,TRBD1,TRBJ2-7,TRBV2,CASSGQGSEQYF,TGTGCCAGCAGTGGACAGGGGAGCGAGCAGTACTTC
few,.,TRBJ2-6,TRBV7-9,CASSFGREVLTF,TGTGCCAGCAGCTTCGGCAGGGAGGTCCTGACTTTC
.,.,TRBJ2-7,TRBV10-3,CAISSGLTYEQYF,TGTGCCATCAGTTCGGGTCTGACCTACGAGCAGTACTTC
.,.,TRBJ2-5,TRBV7-2,CASSSGWKETQYF,TGTGCCAGCAGCTCCGGTTGGAAGGAGACCCAGTACTTC
few,TRBD1,TRBJ1-2,TRBV15,CATSRDRGGYTF,TGTGCCACCAGCAGGGACAGGGGTGGCTACACCTTC
.,.,TRBJ2-1,TRBV6-6,CASSQGQRAPNEQFF,TGTGCCAGCAGCCAAGGGCAGCGGGCCCCCAATGAGCAGTTCTTC
.,.,TRBJ2-1,TRBV7-9,CASSFRGNEQFF,TGTGCCAGCAGCTTCCGCGGGAATGAGCAGTTCTTC
.,.,TRBJ2-1,TRBV6-6,CASSSPPEVPQFF,TGTGCCAGCAGTAGCCCGCCAGAGGTCCCGCAGTTCTTC
.,.,TRBJ2-7,TRBV28,CASRPTVSYEQYF,TGTGCCAGCAGGCCGACAGTCTCCTACGAGCAGTACTTC
.,TRBD2,TRBJ2-3,TRBV28,CASSPGTSYADTQYF,TGTGCCAGCAGCCCCGGGACTAGCTATGCAGATACGCAGTATTTT
.,TRBD1,TRBJ2-7,TRBV6-1,CASSEGWTGSYEQYF,TGTGCCAGCAGTGAAGGCTGGACAGGGTCCTACGAGCAGTACTTC
.,.,TRBJ2-2,TRBV7-9,CASSSRQGLNTGELFF,TGTGCCAGCAGCTCGAGACAGGGACTAAACACCGGGGAGCTGTTTTTT
.,TRBD1,TRBJ1-1,TRBV18,CASSVTGGDTEAFF,TGTGCCAGCTCTGTGACAGGGGGGGACACTGAAGCTTTCTTT
.,TRBD1,TRBJ1-3,TRBV18,CASSPNRGPGNTIYF,TGTGCCAGCTCACCCAACAGGGGTCCTGGAAACACCATATATTTT
.,.,TRBJ2-1,TRBV4-2,CASSQDLRDSGFF,TGTGCCAGCAGCCAAGATCTCCGGGACTCGGGGTTCTTC
.,.,TRBJ2-1,TRBV5-1,CASSSDLHSYNEQFF,TGCGCCAGCAGCAGCGACTTGCACTCCTACAATGAGCAGTTCTTC
.,TRBD2,TRBJ2-2,TRBV13,CASSLAGLAGVTGELFF,TGTGCCAGCAGCTTAGCTGGACTAGCGGGGGTGACCGGGGAGCTGTTTTTT
.,.,TRBJ2-3,TRBV18,CASSSGTTRTDTQYF,TGTGCCAGCTCATCCGGGACAACCCGCACAGATACGCAGTATTTT
.,TRBD1,TRBJ1-1,TRBV27,CASSLRMTGGITEAFF,TGTGCCAGCAGTTTACGGATGACAGGGGGTATCACTGAAGCTTTCTTT
.,.,TRBJ1-1,TRBV4-1,CASSQGQLNTEAFF,TGCGCCAGCAGCCAAGGCCAGCTGAACACTGAAGCTTTCTTT
.,.,TRBJ1-5,TRBV28,CASSSRRNSNQPQHF,TGTGCCAGCAGCTCCCGGCGGAATAGCAATCAGCCCCAGCATTTT
.,.,TRBJ2-7,TRBV19,CASSIDRDDEQYF,TGTGCCAGTAGTATTGACCGGGACGACGAGCAGTACTTC
.,TRBD1,TRBJ2-1,TRBV18,CASSAFINSGTGRKSSYNEQFF,TGTGCCAGCTCAGCTTTCATCAACTCCGGGACAGGGAGGAAGAGCTCCTACAATGAGCAGTTCTTC
.,TRBD1,TRBJ1-5,TRBV6-1,CASSEMTGGWKPQHF,TGTGCCAGCAGTGAAATGACAGGGGGCTGGAAGCCCCAGCATTTT
.,TRBD1,TRBJ2-7,TRBV5-1,CASSLVPQGTGSYEQYF,TGCGCCAGCAGCTTAGTGCCCCAAGGGACAGGGTCCTACGAGCAGTACTTC
.,TRBD2,TRBJ2-7,TRBV11-2,CASSPSTSPSYEQYF,TGTGCCAGCAGCCCTTCGACTAGCCCTTCCTACGAGCAGTACTTC
.,.,TRBJ1-1,TRBV19,CASTGGPKNTEAFF,TGTGCCAGTACGGGGGGACCGAAGAACACTGAAGCTTTCTTT
.,.,TRBJ2-7,TRBV28,CASSLAGYEQYF,TGTGCCAGCAGTTTGGCAGGATACGAGCAGTACTTC
.,.,TRBJ2-7,TRBV6-1,CASSEAGEQYF,TGTGCCAGCAGTGAAGCGGGGGAGCAGTACTTC
.,TRBD2,TRBJ2-3,TRBV28,CASSPSGRGFTDTQYF,TGTGCCAGCAGCCCTAGCGGGAGGGGCTTCACAGATACGCAGTATTTT
.,TRBD1,TRBJ2-7,TRBV6-1,CASSGQGPEQYF,TGTGCCAGCAGTGGACAGGGTCCAGAGCAGTACTTC
.,.,TRBJ2-1,TRBV7-2,CASSNRAHEQFF,TGTGCCAGCAGCAACAGGGCCCATGAGCAGTTCTTC
.,TRBD2,TRBJ2-3,TRBV5-1,CASSTSGMGDTQYF,TGCGCCAGCAGCACTAGCGGGATGGGGGATACGCAGTATTTT
.,.,TRBJ1-4,TRBV7-2,CANEGDKKLFF,TGTGCCAACGAGGGCGACAAAAAACTGTTTTTT
.,TRBD1,TRBJ1-2,TRBV6-1,CASRSGGQGANGYTF,TGTGCCAGCAGATCAGGTGGACAGGGGGCGAATGGCTACACCTTC
.,TRBD1,TRBJ2-3,TRBV10-1,CASSPSGGNTQYF,TGCGCCAGCAGCCCCTCAGGGGGTAATACGCAGTATTTT
few,.,TRBJ2-2,TRBV21-1,CASSKDTGELFF,TGTGCCAGCAGCAAGGACACCGGGGAGCTGTTTTTT
once,.,TRBJ2-7,TRBV29-1,CSARARGAYEQYF,TGCAGCGCCCGGGCCCGAGGGGCCTACGAGCAGTACTTC
.,TRBD1,TRBJ2-5,TRBV28,CASSSHRGRETQYF,TGTGCCAGCAGTTCCCACAGGGGGCGAGAGACCCAGTACTTC
.,.,TRBJ2-2,TRBV6-7,CAILTPGELFF,TGTGCCATCCTTACCCCCGGGGAGCTGTTTTTT